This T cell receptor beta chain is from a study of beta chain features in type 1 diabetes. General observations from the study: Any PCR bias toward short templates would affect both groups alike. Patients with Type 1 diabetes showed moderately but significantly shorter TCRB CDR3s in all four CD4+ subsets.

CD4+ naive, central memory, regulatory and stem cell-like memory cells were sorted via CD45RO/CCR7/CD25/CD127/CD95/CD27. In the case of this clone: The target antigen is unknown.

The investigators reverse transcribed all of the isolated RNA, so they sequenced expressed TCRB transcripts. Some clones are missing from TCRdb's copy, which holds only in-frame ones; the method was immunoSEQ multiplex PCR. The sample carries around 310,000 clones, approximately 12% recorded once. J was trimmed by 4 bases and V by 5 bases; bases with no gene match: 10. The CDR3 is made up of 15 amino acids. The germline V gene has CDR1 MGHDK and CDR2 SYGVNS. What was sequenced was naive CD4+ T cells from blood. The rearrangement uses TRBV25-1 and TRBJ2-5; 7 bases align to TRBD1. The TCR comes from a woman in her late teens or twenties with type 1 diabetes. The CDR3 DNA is TGTGCCAGCAGTTCGACGACAGGGATAGGAGAGACCCAGTACTTC. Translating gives CASSSTTGIGETQYF. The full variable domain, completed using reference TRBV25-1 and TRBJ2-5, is EADIYQTPRYLVIGTGKKITLECSQTMGHDKMYWYQQDPGMELHLIHYSYGVNSTEKGDLSSESTVSRIRTEHFPLTLESARPSHTSQYLCASSSTTGIGETQYFGPGTRLLVL.